One sample yielded the 21 T cell receptor beta chains listed below, sequenced in a study of T cells expressing NK-cell markers. TCRdb re-called the 5' RACE reads, yielding one record per CDR3 amino acid sequence without DNA. The sample has about 380,000 distinct CDR3 sequences. Sequencing used blood T cells: a sorted CD56 or NKG2C T cell subset, CD4+ or CD8+ T cells, or bulk PBMC T cells (not recorded which). The receptors originated from a man between 18 and 69 years old in good health.

The chain links TRBV6-2 or TRBV6-3 to TRBJ2-7; the TCRdb D gene call, TRBD1, has no DNA to confirm it. CDR1 is MNHEY and CDR2 is SVGEGT in the germline V gene. The CDR3 sequence is 15 residues long. The chain's CDR3 is CASSYMRGASYEQYF.

The rearrangement joins TRBV3-1 to TRBJ1-4; the D gene TCRdb calls, TRBD1, cannot be checked with no DNA. The CDR3 is 14 residues long. Germline CDR1 LGHDT, CDR2 YNNKEL (reference sequence). The CDR3 loop is CASSQGGADEKLFF.

The chain uses TRBV24-1 and TRBJ2-5; the TRBD1 assignment by TCRdb is unverifiable without DNA. This CDR3 spans 15 amino acids. CDR1 is KGHDR and CDR2 is SFDVKD in the germline V gene. CDR3 sequence reads: CATSDVRDPQETQYF.

The V and J genes are TRBV25-1 and TRBJ1-6; the TCRdb call, TRBD1, lacks DNA for checking. The CDR3 sequence is 15 residues long. Germline V gene sequence: CDR1 MGHDK, CDR2 SYGVNS. The chain's CDR3 is CASSDAGTGSSPLHF.

The genes are TRBV4-1 and TRBJ2-7; absent DNA, TCRdb's TRBD1 call cannot be checked. The germline V gene encodes CDR1 MGHRA and CDR2 YSYEKL. This CDR3 has 16 amino acids. CDR3 region: CASSPSTGQGNYEQYF.

The chain recombines TRBV10-3 with TRBJ1-1; the D call from TCRdb, TRBD1, cannot be confirmed without DNA. CDR1 is ENHRY and CDR2 is SYGVKD in the germline V gene. The CDR3 runs to 12 residues. Here the CDR3 reads CAISSEGGTAFF.

This chain joins TRBV11-1 and TRBJ2-7. This CDR3 comprises 12 residues. In germline, CDR1 is SGHAT, CDR2 FQDESV (reference sequence). The CDR3 sequence is CASTNRPYEQYF.

The chain combines TRBV7-8 with TRBJ2-2; TCRdb's assignment of TRBD2 cannot be checked, as there is no DNA. Per the germline V gene, CDR1 is SGHVS and CDR2 is FQNEAQ. CDR3 length: 15 amino acids. The CDR3 spells CASTLTSGFTGELFF.

The chain couples TRBV20-1 to TRBJ1-4; TCRdb calls TRBD1, which cannot be checked without DNA. CDR1 and CDR2 from the germline V gene are DFQATT and SNEGSKA (reference sequence). The CDR3 spans 16 residues. The CDR3 sequence: CSATQQGWQTNEKLFF.

The chain employs TRBV6-5 and TRBJ2-2; without DNA, the TCRdb call of TRBD2 cannot be checked. This CDR3 comprises 15 residues. CDR1 is MNHEY, CDR2 SVGAGI, per germline. CDR3 region: CASSYGSAGAGELFF.

The chain recombines TRBV20-1 with TRBJ1-6; as DNA is missing, the TRBD1 call by TCRdb cannot be tested. CDR1 is DFQATT, CDR2 SNEGSKA, per germline (reference sequence). The length of the CDR3 is 13 residues. The CDR3 sequence is CSARPGQGSPLHF.

The chain is built from TRBV7-3 and TRBJ2-3. CDR1 is SGHTA and CDR2 is FQGTGA in the germline V gene. The CDR3 contains 16 residues. The chain's CDR3 is CASSPSAGSATDTQYF.

The gene calls are TRBV2 and TRBJ2-2; TCRdb picks TRBD1, but there is no DNA to check that call. CDR3 length equals 14 residues. Per the germline V gene, CDR1 is SNHLY and CDR2 is FYNNEI. The chain's CDR3 is CASSLGALGELFFF.

This chain links TRBV9 with TRBJ2-3; TCRdb's assignment of TRBD1 cannot be checked, as there is no DNA. The germline V gene has CDR1 SGDLS and CDR2 YYNGEE. The CDR3 sequence is 17 residues long. The CDR3 here is CASSVAGGQGATDTQYF. The full variable domain, rest sourced from reference TRBV9 and TRBJ2-3, is DSGVTQTPKHLITATGQRVTLRCSPRSGDLSVYWYQQSLDQGLQFLIQYYNGEERAKGNILERFSAQQFPDLHSELNLSSLELGDSALYFCASSVAGGQGATDTQYFGPGTRLTVL.

The rearrangement links TRBV29-1 to TRBJ1-2. Per the germline V gene, CDR1 is SQVTM and CDR2 is ANQGSEA. The length of the CDR3 is 13 residues. The CDR3 reads CSVASELNYGYTF. Together with reference TRBV29-1 and TRBJ1-2, the CDR3 gives the full variable domain: SAVISQKPSRDICQRGTSLTIQCQVDSQVTMMFWYRQQPGQSLTLIATANQGSEATYESGFVIDKFPISRPNLTFSTLTVSNMSPEDSSIYLCSVASELNYGYTFGSGTRLTVV.

The V and J genes are TRBV7-9 and TRBJ1-1; with no DNA, the TCRdb D assignment of TRBD1 cannot be verified. This CDR3 has 14 amino acids. Germline-derived CDR1 and CDR2 are SEHNR and FQNEAQ (reference sequence). This chain's CDR3 is CASSLETRGTEAFF.

The genes are TRBV15 and TRBJ2-1; the D call of TRBD2 rests on TCRdb alone, since no DNA is present to check it. CDR3 length: 16 amino acids. CDR1 and CDR2 (germline): LNHNV, YYDKDF (reference sequence). CDR3 region: CATSRDLLAESHEQFF. Filled out from reference TRBV15 and TRBJ2-1, the complete variable domain reads DAMVIQNPRYQVTQFGKPVTLSCSQTLNHNVMYWYQQKSSQAPKLLFHYYDKDFNNEADTPDNFQSRRPNTSFCFLDIRSPGLGDTAMYLCATSRDLLAESHEQFFGPGTRLTVL.

This chain joins TRBV27 and TRBJ2-2. Per the germline V gene, CDR1 is MNHEY and CDR2 is SMNVEV (reference sequence). The CDR3 spans 15 residues. CDR3: CASGLWRLGTGELFF.

The V and J genes are TRBV5-1 and TRBJ2-1; TCRdb calls TRBD2, which cannot be checked without DNA. Looked up from germline, CDR1 is SGHRS and CDR2 is YFSETQ. CDR3 size: 12 residues. CDR3: CASSGTSDEQFF. The full variable domain, completed using reference TRBV5-1 and TRBJ2-1, is KAGVTQTPRYLIKTRGQQVTLSCSPISGHRSVSWYQQTPGQGLQFLFEYFSETQRNKGNFPGRFSGRQFSNSRSEMNVSTLELGDSALYLCASSGTSDEQFFGPGTRLTVL.

The chain combines TRBV28 with TRBJ2-7; TCRdb proposes TRBD1, but this gene call is untestable without DNA. Germline CDR1 MDHEN, CDR2 SYDVKM. This CDR3 region has 13 residues. The CDR3 region is CASKFGGASEQYF.

The chain has TRBV20-1 and TRBJ1-5; TCRdb's D gene call, TRBD1, goes unchecked for lack of DNA. CDR3 length equals 17 residues. Looked up from germline, CDR1 is DFQATT and CDR2 is SNEGSKA (reference sequence). CDR3 amino acids: CSARDRGLIGSNQPQHF.